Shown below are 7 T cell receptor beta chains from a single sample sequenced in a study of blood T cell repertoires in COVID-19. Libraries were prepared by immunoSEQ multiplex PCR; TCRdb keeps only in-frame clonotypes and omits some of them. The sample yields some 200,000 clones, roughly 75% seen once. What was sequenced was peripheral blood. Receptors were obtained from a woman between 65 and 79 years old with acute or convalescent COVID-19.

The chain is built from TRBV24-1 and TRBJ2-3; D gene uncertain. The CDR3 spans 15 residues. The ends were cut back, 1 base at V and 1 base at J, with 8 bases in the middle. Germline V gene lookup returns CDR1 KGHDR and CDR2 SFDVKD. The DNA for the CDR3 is TGTGCCACCAGTGATTTTGCGCTGGGCACAGATACGCAGTATTTT. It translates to CATSDFALGTDTQYF.

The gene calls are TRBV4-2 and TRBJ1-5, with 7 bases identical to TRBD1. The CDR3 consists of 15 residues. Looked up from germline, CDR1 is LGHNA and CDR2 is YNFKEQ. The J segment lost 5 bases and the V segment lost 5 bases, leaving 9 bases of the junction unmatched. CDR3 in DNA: TGTGCCAGCAGCTCAAACAGGGGCCTCGATCAGCCCCAGCATTTT. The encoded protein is CASSSNRGLDQPQHF.

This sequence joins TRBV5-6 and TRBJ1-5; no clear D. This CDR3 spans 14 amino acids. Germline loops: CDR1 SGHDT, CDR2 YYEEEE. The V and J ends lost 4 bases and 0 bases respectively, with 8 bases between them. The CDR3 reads CASSRGSSNQPQHF. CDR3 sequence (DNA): TGTGCCAGCAGCCGCGGTTCTAGCAATCAGCCCCAGCATTTT.

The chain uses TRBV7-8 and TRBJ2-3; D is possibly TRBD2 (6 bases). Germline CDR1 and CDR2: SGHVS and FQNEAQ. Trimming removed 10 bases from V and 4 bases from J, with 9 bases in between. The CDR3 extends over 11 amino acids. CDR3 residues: CATGAADTQYF. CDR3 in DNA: TGTGCCACGGGAGCGGCAGATACGCAGTATTTT.

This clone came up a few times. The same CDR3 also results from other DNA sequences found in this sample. CDR3 region: CASSLGGGSYNEQFF. The CDR3 coding sequence is TGTGCCAGCAGCTTAGGGGGCGGGAGCTACAATGAGCAGTTCTTC. This rearrangement joins TRBV11-2 to TRBJ2-1; 7 nucleotides agree with TRBD2. Germline loops: CDR1 SGHAT, CDR2 FQNNGV. This CDR3 contains 15 residues. V was pared by 1 base and J by 3 bases, with 3 bases of the junction left unmatched.

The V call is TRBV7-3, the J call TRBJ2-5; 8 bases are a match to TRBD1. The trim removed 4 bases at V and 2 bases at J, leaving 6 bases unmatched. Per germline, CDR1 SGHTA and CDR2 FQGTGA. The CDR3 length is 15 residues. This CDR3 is CASSSKGQAQETQYF. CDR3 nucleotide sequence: TGTGCCAGCAGCTCCAAGGGACAGGCACAAGAGACCCAGTACTTC.

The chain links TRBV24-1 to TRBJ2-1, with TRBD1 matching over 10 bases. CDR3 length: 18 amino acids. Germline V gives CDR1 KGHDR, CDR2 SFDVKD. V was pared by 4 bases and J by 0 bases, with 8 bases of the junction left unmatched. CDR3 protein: CATSDPRTGGSSYNEQFF. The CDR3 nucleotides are TGTGCCACCAGTGACCCCCGGACAGGGGGGAGCTCCTACAATGAGCAGTTCTTC.